This T cell receptor (beta chain) was retrieved from a study of OX40 agonist ivuxolimab in advanced cancers. Study-level background: The costimulatory receptor OX40 (CD134) was targeted by ivuxolimab, a fully human IgG2 agonistic monoclonal antibody. Intravenous ivuxolimab was administered to patients every 2 weeks at six dose levels: 0.01, 0.1, 0.3, 1.5, 3 and 10 mg/kg. Of the roughly 53 patients in dose escalation, 19 had hepatocellular carcinoma, roughly 15 had melanoma, 9 had renal cell carcinoma and 9 had head and neck cancer. The dose-escalation cohort was around 84% male with a mean age of around 64 years, ranging from roughly 23 to 80. Patients were allowed to have had prior anti-PD-1, anti-PD-L1 or anti-CTLA-4 therapy, and around two fifths of the dose-escalation patients had been treated with checkpoint inhibitors. Three dose-escalation patients achieved partial responses, one with hepatocellular carcinoma and two with cutaneous melanoma. The point of sequencing TCRbeta in the periphery was to test whether ivuxolimab changed TCR sequence diversity and drove clonal T-cell expansion. The monotherapy dose-escalation portion (N of about 50 patients) of the phase I ivuxolimab trial is reported in the paper.

About this clone: No cognate antigen has been identified for it. No base qualities exist here, and no much larger clone lies one base off it.

The paper's findings and limits, for the study overall: At doses from 0.1 to 3.0 mg/kg, clonal expansion was seen in both CD4+ and CD8+ blood T cells between baseline and week 6. Low levels of normalized T-cell clonal expansion were also seen in some patients who did not respond. After ivuxolimab, CD8+ T cells had more expanded clones than CD4+ T cells on average. In partial responders in the 0.1-3.0 mg/kg groups, normalized peripheral clonal expansion was found to be among the lowest, especially among CD8+ T cells. Which antigens the clonally expanded peripheral T cells were specific for was not determined.

To sequence the TCRbeta CDR3 region, genomic DNA was isolated from the sorted cells. The immunoSEQ Assay was used for sequencing of TCRbeta CDR3 regions. What TCRdb holds here is the immuneACCESS table cut down to in-frame rearrangements. Part of the clones is not present; checked against another copy, under half of the missing clones reflect an unresolved V gene, and the others are unexplained. The sample table holds tens of thousands of clones, of which roughly 90% were seen once. The leading ten clones occupy roughly 0.45% of the sample. The trial excluded patients who had a history of autoimmune disease or were on systemic immunosuppression. Peripheral blood for TCR sequencing was drawn from every dose cohort at baseline, at cycle 4 day 1 and at cycle 7 day 1. Samples were obtained from an open-label, multicenter, first-in-human phase I dose-escalation trial of ivuxolimab. Adults with locally advanced or metastatic melanoma, renal cell, hepatocellular, or head and neck squamous cell carcinoma were enrolled in the trial. Before TCR sequencing, CD4+ T cells and CD8+ T cells were sorted from peripheral blood as separate populations.

Inclusive of the bounding cysteine and phenylalanine, the CDR3 is 13 residues long. Left in the record is the CDR3 DNA by itself, 39 bases read in frame from the first base. The junction shows trimming of 4 bases on V and 6 bases on J, plus 13 bases between the germline ends. CDR1 and CDR2, looked up from the germline V gene, are SGHRS and YFSETQ. The chain uses TRBV5-1 and TRBJ1-2; no D gene can be assigned with confidence. This TCR was recovered from an adult with an advanced solid tumor such as melanoma, head and neck, liver or kidney cancer. The sample was CD4+ or CD8+ T cells sorted from blood, taken in a trial of the OX40 agonist ivuxolimab. The DNA reads as follows: TGCGCCAGCAGCACCCGGACCGCTGATGGCTACACCTTC. Its protein product is CASSTRTADGYTF.